The T cell receptor (beta chain) described here comes from a study of cytomegalovirus exposure and HLA in healthy donors. PCR amplification relied on 60 Vbeta primers (plus 13 Jbeta primers). The method was immunoSEQ multiplex PCR; TCRdb's version includes in-frame clones alone and lacks a portion of them. The sample holds about 160,000 clones, approximately 70% seen once. From germline, CDR1 is SNHLY and CDR2 FYNNEI. V was clipped by 4 bases and J by 7 bases; unmatched bases: 8. The CDR3 loop spans 16 amino acids. General study points: Both high specificity and high sensitivity reportedly marked the classifier's diagnosis of cytomegalovirus status.

This clone was detected only once. Its antigen remains unidentified. The clonotype originates from a woman aged 40 to 50 in good health and CMV-seropositive. This chain joins TRBV2 and TRBJ2-1; the match to TRBD2 covers 12 bases. The sample consisted of PBMCs. The DNA for the CDR3 is TGTGCCAGCAGTGGCTCTAGCGGGGGGGCCTTGAATGAGCAGTTCTTC. Amino acid sequence: CASSGSSGGALNEQFF.